One and the same sample provided the 26 T cell receptor beta chains below, sequenced in a study of blood T cell repertoires in COVID-19. Repertoires were generated with immunoSEQ multiplex PCR, while TCRdb's copy carries only in-frame clones and drops some. The sample lists 150,000 or so clones; roughly four fifths were seen once. The sequencing sample was made of peripheral blood. The receptors derive from a woman in her fifties or sixties with COVID-19, enrolled during active disease.

This clone was picked up one time. The chain employs TRBV7-9 and TRBJ1-2; no firm D call. This CDR3 region has 11 residues. V was clipped by 3 bases and J by 5 bases, with 4 bases between them. Germline assignment: CDR1 SEHNR and CDR2 FQNEAQ (reference sequence). As DNA, the CDR3 is TGTGCCAGCAGCTTTCAGTATGGCTACACCTTC. It specifies CASSFQYGYTF.

The chain employs TRBV25-1 and TRBJ2-4; 9 positions match TRBD1. The germline V gene encodes CDR1 MGHDK and CDR2 SYGVNS. CDR3 length: 14 amino acids. V dropped 6 bases and J dropped 6; count of bases not matched to a gene: 6. DNA of the CDR3: TGTGCCAGCAGCGCACCGGGACAGGGAAACATTCAGTACTTC. It specifies CASSAPGQGNIQYF. Using reference TRBV25-1 and TRBJ2-4 for the parts outside the CDR3, the full variable domain is EADIYQTPRYLVIGTGKKITLECSQTMGHDKMYWYQQDPGMELHLIHYSYGVNSTEKGDLSSESTVSRIRTEHFPLTLESARPSHTSQYLCASSAPGQGNIQYFGAGTRLSVL.

The CDR3 bases are TGTGCCAGCAGCTTGCCGACAGTTGGGACCGGGGAGCTGTTTTTT. Its protein product is CASSLPTVGTGELFF. The chain couples TRBV5-6 to TRBJ2-2, with D perhaps matching TRBD1 (5 bases). Germline V gene lookup returns CDR1 SGHDT and CDR2 YYEEEE. The germline V and J ends were trimmed by 1 base and 5 bases, with 12 bases remaining between them. The CDR3 contains 15 residues. Based on the CDR3 plus reference TRBV5-6 and TRBJ2-2, the full variable domain is DAGVTQSPTHLIKTRGQQVTLRCSPKSGHDTVSWYQQALGQGPQFIFQYYEEEERQRGNFPDRFSGHQFPNYSSELNVNALLLGDSALYLCASSLPTVGTGELFFGEGSRLTVL.

This clone was picked up a small number of times. CDR3 coding DNA: TGTGCCAGCAGCCTGGTTGGGGACAGGGAGTACGAGCAGTACTTC. Its translation is CASSLVGDREYEQYF. The V gene is TRBV5-5, the J gene TRBJ2-7; 9 bases are a match to TRBD1. With 4 bases clipped from V and 4 bases from J, the junction kept 9 bases outside the gene matches. The CDR3 consists of 15 residues. In germline, CDR1 is SGHKS, CDR2 YYEKEE (reference sequence).

The chain carries TRBV9 and TRBJ1-1; 7 nucleotides match TRBD1. V lost 4 bases to trimming and J lost 1 base; unmatched junction nucleotides: 7. CDR3 length equals 15 residues. Germline CDR1 and CDR2: SGDLS and YYNGEE. CDR3 region: CASSSRGGRNTEAFF. The CDR3 nucleotides read TGTGCCAGCAGCTCCAGAGGGGGCAGGAACACTGAAGCTTTCTTT.

The chain is built from TRBV21-1 and TRBJ1-5; the table's TRBD1 call for D was not verified on the DNA. TRBV21-1 is classified as a pseudogene. The CDR3 totals 15 residues. CDR3 protein: CASSKRYRGNQPQHF. The DNA for the CDR3 is TGTGCCAGCAGCAAAAGGTACAGGGGCAATCAGCCCCAGCATTTT.

This rearrangement joins TRBV28 to TRBJ1-2; maybe TRBD1 (5 bases). CDR1 and CDR2 from the germline V gene are MDHEN and SYDVKM. CDR3 length: 14 amino acids. The germline V and J ends were trimmed by 4 bases and 8 bases, with 17 bases remaining between them. CDR3 bases: TGTGCCAGCAGTTCACTCCCTCAGGGCTACGGCTACACCTTC. Translating gives CASSSLPQGYGYTF.

The genes are TRBV4-2 and TRBJ1-5; TRBD1 matches at 8 bases. Germline loops: CDR1 LGHNA, CDR2 YNFKEQ. The CDR3 is 16 amino acids. Trimming took 3 bases from V and 5 from J; bases not matched to a gene: 9. CDR3 coding DNA: TGTGCCAGCAGCCATGGACAGGGTCGAACTGATCAGCCCCAGCATTTT. Encoded protein: CASSHGQGRTDQPQHF.

This rearrangement joins TRBV7-7 to TRBJ1-1, with TRBD1 as a possible D gene (6 bases). The germline V and J ends were trimmed by 5 bases and 4 bases, with 11 bases remaining between them. There are 13 residues in the CDR3. Looked up from germline, CDR1 is SSHAT and CDR2 is FNYEAQ (reference sequence). DNA of the CDR3: TGTGCCAGCAGCCACGAACAGGGCACTGAAGCTTTCTTT. Encoded protein: CASSHEQGTEAFF.

This chain joins TRBV15 and TRBJ1-5; tentative D call: TRBD1 (5 bases). V gave up 9 bases and J gave up 3 bases, with 12 bases separating them. From germline, CDR1 is LNHNV and CDR2 YYDKDF (reference sequence). There are 13 residues in the CDR3. Here the CDR3 DNA reads TGTGCCACGAGCGGGGGGAACAATCAGCCCCAGCATTTT. Its protein product is CATSGGNNQPQHF. Combining the CDR3 with reference TRBV15 and TRBJ1-5 gives the whole variable domain DAMVIQNPRYQVTQFGKPVTLSCSQTLNHNVMYWYQQKSSQAPKLLFHYYDKDFNNEADTPDNFQSRRPNTSFCFLDIRSPGLGDTAMYLCATSGGNNQPQHFGDGTRLSIL.

A remark on this clone: At one boundary the junction diverges from the germline segment, which might be a read error. This chain uses TRBV10-3 with TRBJ2-7, with 8 bases matching TRBD2. Looked up from germline, CDR1 is ENHRY and CDR2 is SYGVKD. The CDR3 is 14 amino acids. The CDR3 bases are TGTGCCATCAGTGAGTCGAACTTTGGAAGCGGGAGAATCTTC. Encoded protein: CAISESNFGSGRIF.

A single count supports this clone. This chain links TRBV6-4 with TRBJ1-5; 7 bases are shared with TRBD1. The CDR3 totals 14 residues. Germline values: CDR1 MRHNA, CDR2 SNTAGT. Losses at the gene ends were 6 bases for V and 0 bases for J; bases not matched to a gene: 2. The CDR3 here is CASRGQHSNQPQHF. In DNA, the CDR3 is TGTGCCAGCAGGGGACAGCATAGCAATCAGCCCCAGCATTTT.

The chain has TRBV5-4 and TRBJ1-4; possible D gene TRBD1, 5 bases. The V end lost 1 base, the J end lost 0 bases, and 10 bases lay between the germline ends. Looked up from germline, CDR1 is SGHNT and CDR2 is YYREEE (reference sequence). This CDR3 spans 16 amino acids. CDR3 in amino acids: CASSLNQGATNEKLFF. The DNA of the CDR3 is TGTGCCAGCAGCTTGAACCAGGGTGCAACTAATGAAAAACTGTTTTTT.

This clone was detected only a few times. The chain combines TRBV29-1 with TRBJ1-1; D remains ambiguous. The germline V gene encodes CDR1 SQVTM and CDR2 ANQGSEA. Trimming stripped 4 bases from V and 1 base from J, with 4 bases between. The length of the CDR3 is 11 residues. The CDR3 DNA follows: TGCAGCGTTGGCAGGAACACTGAAGCTTTCTTT. Translation gives CSVGRNTEAFF.

The V gene is TRBV6-5, the J gene TRBJ1-2, with 7 bases aligning to TRBD1. V gave up 2 bases and J gave up 4 bases; unmatched junction bases: 7. CDR3 size: 15 residues. The germline CDR1 and CDR2 sequences are MNHEY and SVGAGI. CDR3 sequence reads: CASSYASGGFYGYTF. For the CDR3, the DNA is TGTGCCAGCAGTTACGCGTCAGGGGGTTTCTATGGCTACACCTTC.

V is TRBV25-1 and J is TRBJ1-2; D might be TRBD1 (5 bases). V was pared by 4 bases and J by 0 bases, with 15 bases between. This CDR3 spans 16 amino acids. Germline V CDR1 and CDR2: MGHDK, SYGVNS. CDR3: CASSATAPGPNYGYTF. The CDR3 DNA reads TGTGCCAGCAGTGCGACAGCCCCAGGGCCTAACTATGGCTACACCTTC.

The V and J genes are TRBV27 and TRBJ2-6; D is uncertain. The V end lost 6 bases, the J end lost 2 bases, and 5 bases lay between the germline ends. The germline gives CDR1 MNHEY, CDR2 SMNVEV (reference sequence). This CDR3 is 13 amino acids long. The CDR3 DNA is TGTGCCAGCAGCCCCACTGGGGCCAACGTCCTGACTTTC. Its translation: CASSPTGANVLTF.

This clone turned up a few times. The chain carries TRBV18 and TRBJ1-4; 7 bases map to TRBD1. The junction had 5 bases not matched to a gene; V was cut back by 3 bases and J by 4 bases. The length of the CDR3 is 15 residues. Germline V gene sequence: CDR1 KGHSH, CDR2 LQKENI. The CDR3 reads CASSPGQTYNEKLFF. For the CDR3, the DNA is TGTGCCAGCTCACCGGGACAGACCTATAATGAAAAACTGTTTTTT. The full variable domain, in which reference TRBV18 and TRBJ1-4 provide the parts outside the CDR3, is NAGVMQNPRHLVRRRGQEARLRCSPMKGHSHVYWYRQLPEEGLKFMVYLQKENIIDESGMPKERFSAEFPKEGPSILRIQQVVRGDSAAYFCASSPGQTYNEKLFFGSGTQLSVL.

This clone was counted at least ten times. Other DNA sequences in this sample translate to the same CDR3. The J gene is TRBJ1-3, the V gene TRBV30; possibly TRBD1 for D (5 bases). Trimming stripped 2 bases from V and 0 bases from J, with 11 bases between. Per germline, CDR1 GTSNPN and CDR2 SVGIG (reference sequence). The CDR3 length is 15 residues. This CDR3 reads CAWSRDSGSGNTIYF. DNA of the CDR3: TGTGCCTGGAGTCGGGACTCTGGCTCTGGAAACACCATATATTTT.

This sequence joins TRBV6-4 and TRBJ1-1, with a tentative D call TRBD1 (6 bases). V was trimmed by 4 bases and J by 1 base, leaving 10 bases between them. The CDR3 totals 14 residues. CDR1 and CDR2 from the germline V gene are MRHNA and SNTAGT. In nucleotides, the CDR3 is TGTGCCAGCAGTGCCCAACAGGGGAACACTGAAGCTTTCTTT. Translated, it gives CASSAQQGNTEAFF.

The chain has TRBV10-2 and TRBJ1-5, with D unresolved. This CDR3 region has 13 residues. Trimming removed 7 bases from V and 0 bases from J, with 7 bases in between. CDR1 and CDR2 (germline): WSHSY, SAAADI. Here the CDR3 DNA reads TGCGCCAGCACGGTCTTTAGCAATCAGCCCCAGCATTTT. This translates into CASTVFSNQPQHF.

The genes are TRBV15 and TRBJ1-3; 8 bases agree with TRBD1. Trimming cost V 1 base and J 0 bases; bases outside gene matches: 2. The V gene's germline CDR1 is LNHNV and CDR2 YYDKDF (reference sequence). The CDR3 extends over 16 amino acids. The CDR3 DNA sequence: TGTGCCACCAGCAGAGGGGACAGGCCCTCTGGAAACACCATATATTTT. Its translation is CATSRGDRPSGNTIYF.

The chain uses TRBV30 and TRBJ1-1; D unresolved. Trimming removed 0 bases at V and 5 bases at J, with 10 bases between. CDR3 length: 13 residues. Looked up from germline, CDR1 is GTSNPN and CDR2 is SVGIG (reference sequence). CDR3 in amino acids: CAWSVSEQTEAFF. The CDR3 DNA reads TGTGCCTGGAGTGTATCCGAACAGACTGAAGCTTTCTTT.

This clone has just one count. This chain connects TRBV18 to TRBJ2-5; no definite D call. V was pared by 2 bases and J by 0 bases, with 7 bases between. Germline values: CDR1 KGHSH, CDR2 LQKENI. The CDR3 loop spans 14 amino acids. Here the CDR3 DNA reads TGTGCCAGCTCACCAGTCAATTACCAAGAGACCCAGTACTTC. Encoded protein: CASSPVNYQETQYF.

This chain connects TRBV14 to TRBJ2-2; D may be TRBD2 (5 bases). CDR3 length: 12 amino acids. V dropped 6 bases and J dropped 7 bases, with 9 bases sitting between them. Looked up from germline, CDR1 is SGHDN and CDR2 is FVKESK. The CDR3 is CASRRADGELFF. The CDR3 region has the DNA TGTGCCAGCAGACGAGCGGACGGGGAGCTGTTTTTT. Based on the CDR3 plus reference TRBV14 and TRBJ2-2, the full variable domain is EAGVTQFPSHSVIEKGQTVTLRCDPISGHDNLYWYRRVMGKEIKFLLHFVKESKQDESGMPNNRFLAERTGGTYSTLKVQPAELEDSGVYFCASRRADGELFFGEGSRLTVL.

V is TRBV2 and J is TRBJ2-1, with TRBD2 matching 7 bases. The germline CDR1 and CDR2 sequences are SNHLY and FYNNEI. The CDR3 spans 13 residues. The ends lost 7 bases at V and 3 bases at J; junction bases unmatched: 3. This CDR3 reads CASMAGVYNEQFF. DNA of the CDR3: TGTGCCAGCATGGCGGGAGTCTACAATGAGCAGTTCTTC.